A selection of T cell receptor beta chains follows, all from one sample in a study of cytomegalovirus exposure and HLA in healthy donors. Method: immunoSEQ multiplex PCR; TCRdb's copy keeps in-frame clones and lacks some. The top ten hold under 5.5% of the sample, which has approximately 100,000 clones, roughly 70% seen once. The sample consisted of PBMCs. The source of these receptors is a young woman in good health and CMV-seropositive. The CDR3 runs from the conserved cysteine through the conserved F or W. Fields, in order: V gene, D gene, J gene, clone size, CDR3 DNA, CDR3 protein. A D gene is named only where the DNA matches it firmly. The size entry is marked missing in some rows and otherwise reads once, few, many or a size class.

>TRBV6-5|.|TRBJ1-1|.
TGTGCCAGCAACGGACACGGGAACACTGAAGCTTTCTTT
CASNGHGNTEAFF
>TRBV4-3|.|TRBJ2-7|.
TGCGCCAGCAGCCAAGATCAGGCACGAAGCCACGAGCAGTACTTC
CASSQDQARSHEQYF
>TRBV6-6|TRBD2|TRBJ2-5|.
TGTGCCAGCAGTCGCGAGACTAGCGGGAGGGAGACCCAGTACTTC
CASSRETSGRETQYF
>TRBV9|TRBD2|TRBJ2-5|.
TGTGCCAGCAGCGTAGTAGCGGGAGGGGAAGAGACCCAGTACTTC
CASSVVAGGEETQYF
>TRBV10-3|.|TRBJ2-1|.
TGTGCCATCACGTCCGGGGGAGGCTCCTACAATGAGCAGTTCTTC
CAITSGGGSYNEQFF
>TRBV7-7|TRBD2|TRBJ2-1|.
TGTGCTAGCAGCTTATATCCGCGGGAGGGATACAATGAGCAGTTCTTC
CASSLYPREGYNEQFF
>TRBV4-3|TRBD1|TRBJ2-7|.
TGCGCCAGCAGCCAAGATATAGGACAGGGGACTACCTACGAGCAGTACTTC
CASSQDIGQGTTYEQYF
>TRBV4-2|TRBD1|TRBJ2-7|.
TGTGCCAGCAGCCAAGATGGCGCAGGGGGCTACGAGCAGTACTTC
CASSQDGAGGYEQYF
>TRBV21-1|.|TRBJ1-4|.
TGTGCCAGCAGCCTCAGGGGCGTCTATGAAAAACTGTTTTTT
CASSLRGVYEKLFF
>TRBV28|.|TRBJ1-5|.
TGTGCCAGCAGCCGATTAGAAGGGGACAATCAGCCCCAGCATTTT
CASSRLEGDNQPQHF
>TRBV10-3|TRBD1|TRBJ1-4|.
TGTGCCATCAGCCCCGACAGGGCAACTAATGAAAAACTGTTTTTT
CAISPDRATNEKLFF
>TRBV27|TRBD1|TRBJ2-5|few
TGTGCCAGCAGTGTTAGACAGGGAAGTTCCAAGACCCAGTACTTC
CASSVRQGSSKTQYF
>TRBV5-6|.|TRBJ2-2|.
TGTGCCAGCAGCTTCGGAGCCGGGGAGCTGTTTTTT
CASSFGAGELFF
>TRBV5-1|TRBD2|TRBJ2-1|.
TGCGCCAGCAGCTTAGGGGGACTAGTCCTCTTGGATGAGCAGTTCTTC
CASSLGGLVLLDEQFF
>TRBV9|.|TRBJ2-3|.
TGTGCCAGCAGCGTAGACGGTAGCGGTAGCACAGATACGCAGTATTTT
CASSVDGSGSTDTQYF
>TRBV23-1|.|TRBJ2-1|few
TGCGCCAGCAGTCAATCTGGCAGGGAGGCCGACAATGAGCAGTTCTTC
CASSQSGREADNEQFF
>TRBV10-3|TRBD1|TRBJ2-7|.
TGTGCCATCAGTACCCAGGGGGTATACGAGCAGTACTTC
CAISTQGVYEQYF